The entry below describes one T cell receptor beta chain. This entry comes from a study of T cell responses to AZD1222 COVID-19 vaccine. The V gene end was trimmed by 4 bases and the J gene end by 6 bases; junction bases not matched to a gene: 8. The CDR3 has 14 residues. Germline values: CDR1 LGHDT, CDR2 YNNKEL (reference sequence). The table came from immunoSEQ multiplex PCR; TCRdb's copy has only in-frame clones and leaves some out. The table includes a few hundred thousand clones, approximately 93% detected once. The TCR comes from an adult in good health. The specimen comprised peripheral blood, sampled on day 0 of AZD1222 vaccination. V is TRBV3-1 (or the pseudogene TRBV3-2) and J is TRBJ1-2; the match to TRBD1 covers 7 bases. CDR3 region: CASSPLDRSDGYTF. In DNA, the CDR3 is TGTGCCAGCAGCCCCCTGGACAGGTCCGATGGCTACACCTTC.